This T cell receptor beta chain derives from a study of cytomegalovirus exposure and HLA in healthy donors. The study's findings and limits: According to the study, 160 or so TCR beta chains were cytomegalovirus-associated. In a later analysis, specific HLA alleles were associated with more than 15,000 TCR beta sequences at a 0.05 false discovery rate.

To note about this clone: Its specificity is not known.

PCR primers comprised 60 Vbeta and 13 Jbeta primers. Assay: immunoSEQ multiplex PCR; the TCRdb copy retains only in-frame clones and omits some. Its listing shows about 200,000 clones. The donors comprised healthy bone marrow donors. CDR1 and CDR2 from the germline V gene are SGHNT and YYREEE (reference sequence). V was pared by 3 bases and J by 8 bases, with 4 bases of the junction left unmatched. The CDR3 is 14 residues long. The chain uses TRBV5-4 and TRBJ2-1; the match to TRBD1 covers 11 bases. This receptor was obtained from a girl aged 2-9 years in good health and CMV-seropositive. The sequenced material came from PBMCs. In DNA, the CDR3 is TGTGCCAGCAGCTCCTGGACAGGGGGCGATGAGCAGTTCTTC. Amino acid sequence: CASSSWTGGDEQFF.